One and the same sample provided the 10 T cell receptor beta chains below, sequenced in a study of read filtering for tumor transcriptome and immune sequencing (dated by TCRdb to 2019 to 2021). The sequencer listed for this sample is Illumina HiSeq 4000. The Immunoverse kit was used to build TCR libraries from roughly 370 ng RNA, with molecular barcoded adaptors covering alpha/delta and beta/gamma chains. TCRdb cleaned the public reads at Q25 with fastp, built clones with MiXCR and kept in-frame beta chains. Each CDR3 protein appears once, grouped with its most common genes and DNA. The sample has roughly 41,000 distinct CDR3 sequences on record, approximately 14% of them singletons. The ten largest clones represent about 40% of the sample. Sequenced: a population of CD138-negative cells sorted from bone marrow. Read against the paper, the sample's cell subset or site label means: bone marrow mononuclear cells depleted of CD138+ plasma/myeloma cells by negative magnetic selection. These receptors came from a donor over 35 with multiple myeloma.

This clonotype showed up many times. The rearrangement joins TRBV5-6 to TRBJ2-3, with D perhaps TRBD1 or TRBD2 (5 bases each). V was shortened by 4 bases and J by 3 bases, with 9 bases between the two germline ends. CDR1 and CDR2 (germline): SGHDT, YYEEEE. The CDR3 has 13 residues. The DNA of the CDR3 is TGTGCCAGCAGCCGCTGGGGGACAGATACGCAGTATTTT. Amino acid sequence: CASSRWGTDTQYF.

In the case of this clonotype: A much larger clone sits a single nucleotide away, making a read error possible. The chain has TRBV6-1 and TRBJ2-5, with a tentative D call TRBD2 (5 bases). Gene TRBJ2-1 matches the end of the DNA better, so the J call may be wrong. Germline loops: CDR1 MNHNS, CDR2 SASEGT. The CDR3 has 16 residues. The CDR3 protein is CASNLAPSSLGETQFF. CDR3 sequence (DNA): TGTGCCAGCAATTTGGCGCCTAGCAGCCTGGGAGAGACCCAGTTCTTC.

V is TRBV11-2 and J is TRBJ2-7; 8 bases are shared with TRBD2. CDR1 and CDR2 (germline): SGHAT, FQNNGV. This CDR3 contains 17 residues. V gave up 0 bases and J gave up 2 bases; unmatched junction bases: 9. The chain's CDR3 is CASSLDWRLAFPYEQYF. The CDR3 DNA sequence: TGTGCCAGCAGCTTAGATTGGAGACTAGCGTTCCCCTACGAGCAGTACTTC.

The rearrangement joins TRBV19 to TRBJ2-1, with D unresolved. The CDR3 has 14 amino acids. Trimming took off 5 bases at V and 12 bases at J, with 20 bases between the two ends. CDR1 LNHDA and CDR2 SQIVND come from the germline V gene (reference sequence). The CDR3 region is CASSFAGPFYGQFF. In nucleotides, the CDR3 is TGTGCCAGTAGTTTTGCCGGGCCCTTCTATGGGCAGTTCTTC.

V and J are TRBV4-1 and TRBJ2-2; 7 nucleotides align to TRBD2. The CDR3 totals 17 residues. Germline CDR1 is MGHRA and CDR2 is YSYEKL. Losses at the gene ends were 4 bases for V and 5 bases for J; bases not matched to a gene: 13. The CDR3: CASSPTGAGPRTGELFF. Written as DNA, the CDR3 is TGCGCCAGCAGCCCGACCGGAGCGGGACCCAGGACCGGGGAGCTGTTTTTT.

This clonotype came up a few times. The chain has TRBV6-2 or TRBV6-3 and TRBJ2-6; no clear D gene. Trimming removed 4 bases at V and 0 bases at J, with 10 bases between. This CDR3 contains 16 residues. The germline CDR1 and CDR2 sequences are MNHEY and SVGEGT. The CDR3 is CASSSAERSGANVLTF. The CDR3 bases are TGTGCCAGCAGTTCCGCGGAACGCTCTGGGGCCAACGTCCTGACTTTC.

This chain joins TRBV5-4 and TRBJ2-7; D may be TRBD2 (6 bases). This CDR3 comprises 16 residues. CDR1 is SGHNT, CDR2 YYREEE, per germline (reference sequence). V was trimmed by 2 bases and J by 4 bases, leaving 19 bases between them. The CDR3 nucleotides are TGTGCCAGCAGCTTAGTCCTGGGCGGGATGTTTTACGAGCAGTACTTC. Translation gives CASSLVLGGMFYEQYF.

This clonotype was seen many times. The genes are TRBV7-9 and TRBJ2-7, with D possibly called TRBD1 or TRBD2 (5 bases each). V gave up 11 bases and J gave up 5 bases, with 19 bases separating them. The germline CDR1 and CDR2 sequences are SEHNR and FQNEAQ (reference sequence). This CDR3 comprises 13 residues. The CDR3 bases are TGTGCCCGCGAGAGGGGTATATTGAACGAGCAGTACTTC. The encoded protein is CARERGILNEQYF.

This clonotype was observed many times. V and J are TRBV7-6 and TRBJ2-2, with D possibly being TRBD1 or TRBD2 (5 bases each). Trimming stripped 5 bases from V and 9 bases from J, with 16 bases between. CDR1 is SGHVS and CDR2 is FNYEAQ in the germline V gene. This CDR3 is built from 14 residues. DNA of the CDR3: TGTGCCAGCAGCCCGGGACCCCAAATCCGGGAGCTGTTTTTT. Its protein product is CASSPGPQIRELFF.

This clonotype was recorded at least ten times. V and J are TRBV7-2 and TRBJ1-1, with D unresolved. Germline V gene data show CDR1 as SGHTA and CDR2 as FQGNSA. CDR3 size: 14 residues. Between the trimmed V and J ends, which lost 1 base and 6 bases, there was a span of 12 bases. The chain's CDR3 is CASSLVLGNAEAFF. As DNA, the CDR3 is TGTGCCAGCAGCTTAGTCTTGGGGAATGCTGAAGCTTTCTTT.